Below are 4 T cell receptor beta chains sequenced from a single sample in a study of blood T cell repertoires in COVID-19. Clones were read by immunoSEQ multiplex PCR, and TCRdb kept only the in-frame ones, dropping some. This repertoire shows some 240,000 clones, more than 75% found once; its top ten account for 9.5% to 15%. Sample: peripheral blood. The receptors stem from a woman aged 55-69 years with active or convalescent COVID-19.

This CDR3 is CASSLRGNQPQHF. The CDR3 DNA reads as TGTGCCAGCAGCTTAAGGGGGAATCAGCCCCAGCATTTT. The genes are TRBV2 and TRBJ1-5; the D gene is possibly TRBD1 (6 bases). The ends were cut back, 6 bases at V and 4 bases at J, with 10 bases in the middle. The CDR3 sequence is 13 residues long. From germline, CDR1 is SNHLY and CDR2 FYNNEI.

The chain combines TRBV12-3 or TRBV12-4 with TRBJ1-5; no reliable D call. This CDR3 comprises 13 residues. Trimming pared 3 bases from V and 5 bases from J, leaving 8 bases between. In DNA, the CDR3 is TGTGCCAGCAGTTTGGCAGAGGATCAGCCCCAGCATTTT. Translated: CASSLAEDQPQHF.

V gene TRBV25-1 combines with J gene TRBJ2-1, with D tentatively TRBD2 (5 bases). Trimming stripped 6 bases from V and 10 bases from J, with 16 bases between. From germline, CDR1 is MGHDK and CDR2 SYGVNS. The CDR3 runs 13 residues. CDR3 residues: CASRWDQSGEQFF. CDR3 coding DNA: TGTGCCAGCAGATGGGATCAATCGGGGGAGCAGTTCTTC.

The chain combines TRBV6-5 with TRBJ1-6, with a tentative D call TRBD1 (6 bases). V lost 2 bases, J lost 4 bases, and 9 bases lay in between. Germline lookup yields CDR1 MNHEY and CDR2 SVGAGI. The CDR3 has 15 amino acids. The CDR3 DNA follows: TGTGCCAGCAGTTACGGCCAGGGGTATAATTCACCCCTCCACTTT. Its translation is CASSYGQGYNSPLHF.